This T cell receptor beta chain is drawn from a study of blood T cell repertoires in COVID-19. Study context: Collection of acute and convalescent COVID-19 samples took place in the United States, Italy and Spain. Sample material is recorded as cDNA or gDNA derived from T cells, B-cell-depleted T cells, or PBMCs.

Germline lookup yields CDR1 SGHVS and CDR2 FQNEAQ. The V and J ends lost 3 bases and 5 bases, in that order; junction bases with no gene match: 9. The CDR3 totals 18 residues. In the original workflow: Nucleated cell counts were estimated from reference gene primer amplification. Only in-frame clones appear in the TCRdb table, and some are missing; sequencing was by immunoSEQ multiplex PCR. The D gene and trimming were derived from the DNA, and the V and J assignments and clone size from that table. The sample includes under 200,000 clones, around nine tenths of them seen just once. Sequenced: peripheral blood. The TCR was taken from a man aged 45-60 years with acute or convalescent COVID-19. This rearrangement joins TRBV7-8 to TRBJ2-5; TRBD2 agrees at 16 bases. CDR3 sequence (DNA): TGTGCCAGCAGCTTCTACCCGGGGACTAGCGGGGGGGCGGAGACCCAGTACTTC. Its protein is CASSFYPGTSGGAETQYF.